The 22 T cell receptor beta chains below come from one sample, sequenced in a study of T-cell reconstitution after alpha-beta-depleted transplantation in children. Researchers prepared the TCRbeta library using unique molecular identifiers, the study reports. From the PCR reads, TCRdb called clonotypes with MiXCR, one entry per CDR3 protein. The data show 700,000 to 850,000 distinct CDR3 sequences, approximately 15% seen once. The source was PBMCs, mostly from graft donor cells, collected 360 days after TCRalphabeta/CD19-depleted stem cell transplant. The source is a male patient aged 10-17 years who had a stem cell transplant for acute lymphoblastic leukemia, so the T cells may come from the graft donor.

The chain uses TRBV27 and TRBJ2-7; 15 nucleotides align to TRBD2. The trim removed 5 bases at V and 5 bases at J, leaving 7 bases unmatched. The CDR3 length is 16 residues. From germline, CDR1 is MNHEY and CDR2 SMNVEV (reference sequence). The CDR3 loop reads CASSTPGTSGRHEQYF. CDR3 in DNA: TGTGCCAGCAGTACCCCCGGGACTAGCGGGAGGCACGAGCAGTACTTC.

The V call is TRBV5-1, the J call TRBJ2-4; 9 bases are shared with TRBD1. This CDR3 is 18 amino acids long. The ends lost 3 bases at V and 1 base at J; junction bases unmatched: 11. Germline CDR1 and CDR2: SGHRS and YFSETQ. The chain's CDR3 is CASSSRTGALGAKNIQYF. DNA for the CDR3: TGCGCCAGCAGCTCGAGGACAGGGGCTTTAGGGGCCAAAAACATTCAGTACTTC.

V and J are TRBV12-3 or TRBV12-4 and TRBJ2-7; D is ambiguous. This CDR3 has 15 residues. V lost 6 bases to trimming and J lost 3 bases, with 18 bases between them. The CDR3 DNA sequence: TGTGCCAGCAGCCCCGCCCCCGCCTTGGGCTACGAGCAGTACTTC. Protein product: CASSPAPALGYEQYF.

CDR3 amino acids: CASSWSDRDEQYF. In nucleotides, the CDR3 is TGTGCCAGCAGCTGGTCGGACAGGGACGAGCAGTACTTC. This chain uses TRBV5-6 with TRBJ2-7; 8 positions match TRBD1. Germline CDR1 and CDR2: SGHDT and YYEEEE. V lost 3 bases to trimming and J lost 5 bases; unmatched junction nucleotides: 4. CDR3 size: 13 residues.

The rearrangement joins TRBV5-1 to TRBJ1-5; 9 bases line up with TRBD1. CDR3 length equals 16 residues. V was pared by 0 bases and J by 5 bases, with 6 bases of the junction left unmatched. The germline gives CDR1 SGHRS, CDR2 YFSETQ. The CDR3 sequence is CASSLGGTGGDQPQHF. Written as DNA, the CDR3 is TGCGCCAGCAGCTTGGGGGGAACAGGGGGCGATCAGCCCCAGCATTTT.

Only a few counts were recorded for this clonotype. This chain uses TRBV5-1 with TRBJ2-5; 9 bases agree with TRBD2. J was trimmed by 4 bases and V by 0 bases; bases with no gene match: 10. The CDR3 runs to 17 residues. The germline CDR1 and CDR2 sequences are SGHRS and YFSETQ. The CDR3 sequence: CASSLEGREGVIETQYF. The CDR3, as DNA: TGCGCCAGCAGCTTGGAGGGGCGGGAGGGAGTCATAGAGACCCAGTACTTC. Based on the CDR3 plus reference TRBV5-1 and TRBJ2-5, the full variable domain is KAGVTQTPRYLIKTRGQQVTLSCSPISGHRSVSWYQQTPGQGLQFLFEYFSETQRNKGNFPGRFSGRQFSNSRSEMNVSTLELGDSALYLCASSLEGREGVIETQYFGPGTRLLVL.

The table lists this clonotype with a few counts. The J gene is TRBJ1-2, the V gene TRBV20-1; 8 bases line up with TRBD1. CDR3 length equals 13 residues. J gave up 5 bases and V 0 bases, and 2 bases lay outside the gene matches. Germline values: CDR1 DFQATT, CDR2 SNEGSKA (reference sequence). The DNA of the CDR3 is TGCAGTGCTAGAGAGGACAGGGAATATGGCTACACCTTC. It is translated as CSAREDREYGYTF.

The chain employs TRBV24-1 and TRBJ2-2; D perhaps matches TRBD1 (5 bases). The V gene lost 9 bases and the J gene lost 3 bases, with 16 bases spanning the gap. CDR3 length equals 15 residues. CDR1 and CDR2 from the germline V gene are KGHDR and SFDVKD. As DNA, the CDR3 is TGTGCCACCGGCAGGGATGGCTTACACACCGGGGAGCTGTTTTTT. It encodes CATGRDGLHTGELFF.

The rearrangement uses TRBV20-1 and TRBJ2-7; no reliable D call. Germline V gene lookup returns CDR1 DFQATT and CDR2 SNEGSKA (reference sequence). The CDR3 spans 13 residues. V was clipped by 3 bases and J by 3 bases, with 12 bases between them. CDR3 coding DNA: TGCAGTGCTAGTAACAGCGCACTCTACGAGCAGTACTTC. It codes for CSASNSALYEQYF.

The chain combines TRBV4-1 with TRBJ1-6, with D possibly being TRBD1 (6 bases). The germline V gene encodes CDR1 MGHRA and CDR2 YSYEKL. This CDR3 contains 16 residues. The V end lost 2 bases, the J end lost 5 bases, and 13 bases lay between the germline ends. As DNA, the CDR3 is TGCGCCAGCAGCCAACCCCGGGACAAGCATAATTCACCCCTCCACTTT. Its protein is CASSQPRDKHNSPLHF.

Many counts were recorded for this clonotype. The V call is TRBV28, the J call TRBJ2-5, with TRBD2 identical over 10 bases. The CDR3 loop spans 15 amino acids. V gave up 5 bases and J gave up 4 bases; unmatched junction bases: 7. The germline V gene has CDR1 MDHEN and CDR2 SYDVKM. CDR3: CASSPIAGGGETQYF. For the CDR3, the DNA is TGTGCCAGCAGTCCCATAGCGGGAGGAGGAGAGACCCAGTACTTC.

The genes are TRBV29-1 and TRBJ2-2, with 8 bases aligning to TRBD2. The germline V gene encodes CDR1 SQVTM and CDR2 ANQGSEA. With V trimmed by 6 bases and J by 4 bases, 10 bases remained unmatched. The CDR3 has 15 amino acids. The CDR3 reads CSVAGLLAGTGELFF. The CDR3 nucleotides are TGCAGCGTGGCGGGACTCCTAGCGGGCACCGGGGAGCTGTTTTTT.

This clonotype occurred many times. The chain links TRBV5-1 to TRBJ2-1, with TRBD2 matching over 7 bases. This CDR3 region has 15 residues. Germline V CDR1 and CDR2: SGHRS, YFSETQ. The junction had 3 bases not matched to a gene; V was cut back by 3 bases and J by 0 bases. The CDR3 region has the DNA TGCGCCAGCAGCTGGGAGGGCCTCTCCTACAATGAGCAGTTCTTC. Its translation is CASSWEGLSYNEQFF.

The chain uses TRBV27 and TRBJ2-7; tentative D call: TRBD2 (5 bases). CDR3 size: 14 residues. The V end lost 5 bases, the J end lost 2 bases, and 13 bases lay between the germline ends. Germline CDR1 and CDR2: MNHEY and SMNVEV (reference sequence). The CDR3 spells CASSLLEHTYEQYF. The CDR3 nucleotides read TGTGCCAGCAGTCTACTAGAACATACCTACGAGCAGTACTTC.

This clonotype has just a few counts. V and J are TRBV27 and TRBJ2-7; the D gene is possibly TRBD2 (5 bases). V lost 2 bases, J lost 6 bases, and 14 bases lay in between. The germline CDR1 and CDR2 sequences are MNHEY and SMNVEV (reference sequence). The CDR3 contains 14 residues. In DNA, the CDR3 is TGTGCCAGCAGTTTACGGGGTCCTTCGGCCGAGCAGTACTTC. Translating gives CASSLRGPSAEQYF.

The chain recombines TRBV27 with TRBJ2-2; no firm D call. This CDR3 is built from 14 residues. CDR1 MNHEY and CDR2 SMNVEV come from the germline V gene (reference sequence). V lost 3 bases to trimming and J lost 6 bases, with 11 bases between them. The DNA of the CDR3 is TGTGCCAGCAGTTTTCGCCTAAACCCCGGGGAGCTGTTTTTT. It codes for CASSFRLNPGELFF.

This chain connects TRBV20-1 to TRBJ2-7; D is possibly TRBD1 (5 bases). Trimming stripped 3 bases from V and 5 bases from J, with 11 bases between. The CDR3 sequence is 12 residues long. Germline V CDR1 and CDR2: DFQATT, SNEGSKA (reference sequence). Here the CDR3 reads CSARGLYDEQYF. CDR3 sequence (DNA): TGCAGTGCTAGGGGGCTCTACGACGAGCAGTACTTC.

This clonotype was found many times. The genes are TRBV6-5 and TRBJ2-3; the D is unclear. Germline values: CDR1 MNHEY, CDR2 SVGAGI. V was trimmed by 0 bases and J by 0 bases, leaving 4 bases between them. The CDR3 has 14 residues. CDR3: CASSYSFSTDTQYF. CDR3 nucleotide sequence: TGTGCCAGCAGTTACTCTTTTAGCACAGATACGCAGTATTTT.

The chain links TRBV6-1 to TRBJ1-5, with 7 bases fitting TRBD1. The germline CDR1 and CDR2 sequences are MNHNS and SASEGT. This CDR3 spans 15 amino acids. V lost 5 bases, J lost 4 bases, and 8 bases stayed unmatched. This CDR3 is CASSPAGQLNQPQHF. As DNA, the CDR3 is TGTGCCAGCAGTCCCGCGGGACAGCTGAATCAGCCCCAGCATTTT.

The chain recombines TRBV5-6 with TRBJ2-7, with D unresolved. Germline V gives CDR1 SGHDT, CDR2 YYEEEE. V lost 4 bases, J lost 2 bases, and 13 bases lay in between. The CDR3 consists of 14 residues. This CDR3 reads CASSGLDPAYEQYF. CDR3 nucleotide sequence: TGTGCCAGCAGCGGCTTGGACCCGGCCTACGAGCAGTACTTC.

For the CDR3, the DNA is TGTGCCAGCAGCGTTCTATCCGGGGACACCGGGGAGCTGTTTTTT. Its translation: CASSVLSGDTGELFF. The J gene is TRBJ2-2, the V gene TRBV9; D is perhaps TRBD2 (5 bases). Looked up from germline, CDR1 is SGDLS and CDR2 is YYNGEE. The CDR3 contains 15 residues. Trimming shortened V by 2 bases and J by 3 bases, and 11 bases separated the two germline ends.

Comment on this clonotype: As the CDR3 is not closed by the conserved phenylalanine or tryptophan, this likely results from a read error. The chain couples TRBV4-1 to TRBJ2-1; D may be TRBD1 (5 bases). Germline lookup yields CDR1 MGHRA and CDR2 YSYEKL. There are 16 residues in the CDR3. Trimming cost V 1 base and J 4 bases, with 14 bases left between them. The CDR3 DNA reads as TGCGCCAGCAGCCAAGGGGGCCTGGGTTTTTACAATGAGCAGTTCTCC. It codes for CASSQGGLGFYNEQFS.